The rows below give T cell receptor beta chains drawn from one sample of a study of T cells after yellow fever vaccination. TCRdb processed the 5' RACE reads anew with MiXCR; each CDR3 protein has one entry. The sample yields approximately 120,000 distinct CDR3 sequences, 7.4% seen once. The sequencing here drew on CD4+ T cells sorted from PBMCs, taken more than 8 days after the first yellow fever vaccination. Source of these receptors: a man in his late teens or twenties who received the YFV17D yellow fever vaccine. CDR3s include the opening cysteine and the closing phenylalanine or tryptophan. The D gene is left open where the match is weak. Size is omitted from some rows. Given values are once, few, many or a class for expanded clones.

J gene: TRBJ2-3; V gene: TRBV7-9; D gene: .; clone size: many; CDR3 DNA: TGTGCCAGCAGCCGAACTTGGACGGGGGCCCCGGAGAGTTTT; CDR3 protein: CASSRTWTGAPESF
J gene: TRBJ1-5; V gene: TRBV7-2; D gene: .; clone size: many; CDR3 DNA: TGTGCCAGCAGCTTAGTCGGGGTAAATCAGCCCCAGCATTTT; CDR3 protein: CASSLVGVNQPQHF
J gene: TRBJ2-3; V gene: TRBV2; D gene: .; clone size: many; CDR3 DNA: TGTGCCAGGACTAGAAGCACAGATACGCAGTATTTT; CDR3 protein: CARTRSTDTQYF
J gene: TRBJ2-2; V gene: TRBV29-1; D gene: TRBD1; clone size: few; CDR3 DNA: TGCAGCTGCGACCGAGGGGGCAGGACCGGGGAGCTGTTTTTT; CDR3 protein: CSCDRGGRTGELFF
J gene: TRBJ2-3; V gene: TRBV29-1; D gene: .; clone size: many; CDR3 DNA: TGCAGCGTTGACTACAGCTACACAGATACGCAGTATTTT; CDR3 protein: CSVDYSYTDTQYF
J gene: TRBJ1-6; V gene: TRBV10-3; D gene: .; clone size: many; CDR3 DNA: TGTGCCGTCCGGTTGAGTGATAATTCACCCCTCCACTTT; CDR3 protein: CAVRLSDNSPLHF
J gene: TRBJ1-4; V gene: TRBV12-3/TRBV12-4; D gene: .; clone size: many; CDR3 DNA: TGTGCCAGCAGCGGACAGATCGAACTGTTTTTT; CDR3 protein: CASSGQIELFF
J gene: TRBJ2-1; V gene: TRBV6-5; D gene: .; clone size: many; CDR3 DNA: TGTGCCAGCAGTTACGGGATAAACTCCTACAATGAGCAGTTCTTC; CDR3 protein: CASSYGINSYNEQFF
J gene: TRBJ2-5; V gene: TRBV5-1; D gene: .; clone size: many; CDR3 DNA: TGCGCCAGCAGCCATGGCAAGGTACGGGAGACCCAGTACTTC; CDR3 protein: CASSHGKVRETQYF
J gene: TRBJ2-5; V gene: TRBV20-1; D gene: .; clone size: many; CDR3 DNA: TGCAGTGCTCCACTCGGTGGACAGAAAGAGACCCAGTACTTC; CDR3 protein: CSAPLGGQKETQYF
J gene: TRBJ1-2; V gene: TRBV7-2; D gene: .; clone size: many; CDR3 DNA: TGTGCCAGCAGCTTACGGGCCTTACGGCTCTATGGCTACACCTTC; CDR3 protein: CASSLRALRLYGYTF
J gene: TRBJ2-1; V gene: TRBV29-1; D gene: TRBD1; clone size: many; CDR3 DNA: TGCAGCGTTGAAGGGGGACAGGACTATTACAATGAGCAGTTCTTC; CDR3 protein: CSVEGGQDYYNEQFF
J gene: TRBJ2-5; V gene: TRBV5-4; D gene: TRBD1; clone size: many; CDR3 DNA: TGTGCCAGCAGCTCCACGGGACAGGGGATGGAGACCCAGTACTTC; CDR3 protein: CASSSTGQGMETQYF
J gene: TRBJ1-2; V gene: TRBV27; D gene: TRBD1; clone size: many; CDR3 DNA: TGTGCCAGCTCCGCACAGGGGGTTAACTATGGCTACACCTTC; CDR3 protein: CASSAQGVNYGYTF
J gene: TRBJ1-4; V gene: TRBV6-1; D gene: .; clone size: many; CDR3 DNA: TGTGCCAGCAGTCAAAACAGCCCTTCTCACTACAAACTGTTTTTT; CDR3 protein: CASSQNSPSHYKLFF
J gene: TRBJ2-3; V gene: TRBV7-2; D gene: .; clone size: many; CDR3 DNA: TGTGCCAGCAGCTGGCTTAGGGATACGCAGTATTTT; CDR3 protein: CASSWLRDTQYF
J gene: TRBJ1-2; V gene: TRBV7-2; D gene: .; clone size: many; CDR3 DNA: TGTGCCAGCAGCTCCCACAGCCTACGGTCTAACTATGGCTACACCTTC; CDR3 protein: CASSSHSLRSNYGYTF
J gene: TRBJ1-1; V gene: TRBV18; D gene: .; clone size: many; CDR3 DNA: TGTGCCAGCTCACCAACAAGCACTGAAGCTTTCTTT; CDR3 protein: CASSPTSTEAFF
J gene: TRBJ2-1; V gene: TRBV7-8; D gene: .; clone size: many; CDR3 DNA: TGTGCCAGCAGCTTCCCCCCTGGCAATGAGCAGTTCTTC; CDR3 protein: CASSFPPGNEQFF
J gene: TRBJ1-5; V gene: TRBV12-3/TRBV12-4; D gene: .; clone size: many; CDR3 DNA: TGTGCCAGCCATCAGGACGGCAATCAGCCCCAGCATTTT; CDR3 protein: CASHQDGNQPQHF
J gene: TRBJ2-3; V gene: TRBV24-1; D gene: .; clone size: many; CDR3 DNA: TGTGCCACCAGTGACTCAGGGACAGATACGCAGTATTTT; CDR3 protein: CATSDSGTDTQYF
J gene: TRBJ2-3; V gene: TRBV7-8; D gene: TRBD2; clone size: many; CDR3 DNA: TGTGCCAGCAGCTTAGACTCTCTAGCGGGGACTAGCACAGATACGCAGTATTTT; CDR3 protein: CASSLDSLAGTSTDTQYF
J gene: TRBJ2-5; V gene: TRBV2; D gene: .; clone size: many; CDR3 DNA: TGTGCCAGCAGCGAAAACTCAGAAGTGGAGACCCAGTACTTC; CDR3 protein: CASSENSEVETQYF
J gene: TRBJ2-5; V gene: TRBV5-5; D gene: TRBD1; clone size: .; CDR3 DNA: TGTGCCAGCAGCTTCAGGGGGCCGGGAGAGACCCAGTACTTC; CDR3 protein: CASSFRGPGETQYF
J gene: TRBJ2-1; V gene: TRBV7-2; D gene: .; clone size: many; CDR3 DNA: TGTGCCAGCAGCTCTTCTTCCGGCAATGAGCAGTTCTTC; CDR3 protein: CASSSSSGNEQFF
J gene: TRBJ1-6; V gene: TRBV5-5; D gene: TRBD1; clone size: .; CDR3 DNA: TGTGCCAGCACCTCTACAGGGGTGAATAATTCACCCCTCCACTTT; CDR3 protein: CASTSTGVNNSPLHF
J gene: TRBJ2-1; V gene: TRBV20-1; D gene: TRBD2; clone size: many; CDR3 DNA: TGCAGTGCAGCCGGGACTAGCCTCAATGAGCAGTTCTTC; CDR3 protein: CSAAGTSLNEQFF
J gene: TRBJ1-4; V gene: TRBV5-4; D gene: .; clone size: few; CDR3 DNA: TGTGCCAGCAGCCCGGACAGTGCTACAACTAATGAAAAACTGTTTTTT; CDR3 protein: CASSPDSATTNEKLFF
J gene: TRBJ2-7; V gene: TRBV18; D gene: .; clone size: many; CDR3 DNA: TGTGCCAGCTCACTCTATGGCGGTTACGAGCAGTACTTC; CDR3 protein: CASSLYGGYEQYF
J gene: TRBJ2-1; V gene: TRBV6-2/TRBV6-3; D gene: TRBD1; clone size: many; CDR3 DNA: TGTGCCAGCAGTTCCGGACAGGGTTCCTACAATGAGCAGTTCTTC; CDR3 protein: CASSSGQGSYNEQFF
J gene: TRBJ1-1; V gene: TRBV20-1; D gene: .; clone size: many; CDR3 DNA: TGCAGTGCTAGAGCCGGGGCTGGGGCTGAAGCTTTCTTT; CDR3 protein: CSARAGAGAEAFF
J gene: TRBJ2-1; V gene: TRBV25-1; D gene: .; clone size: many; CDR3 DNA: TGTGCCAGCAGTGACCCCCCCTACTACAATGAGCAGTTCTTC; CDR3 protein: CASSDPPYYNEQFF
J gene: TRBJ1-1; V gene: TRBV5-5; D gene: .; clone size: many; CDR3 DNA: TGTGCCAGCAGCCTGGGCTGGGTCCAAAACACTGAAGCTTTCTTT; CDR3 protein: CASSLGWVQNTEAFF
J gene: TRBJ1-5; V gene: TRBV7-6; D gene: .; clone size: .; CDR3 DNA: TGTGCCAGCAGCTTAGAGAGGGGGGGGGGCGAAGACAATCAGCCCCAGCATTTT; CDR3 protein: CASSLERGGGEDNQPQHF
J gene: TRBJ2-5; V gene: TRBV7-3; D gene: TRBD1; clone size: few; CDR3 DNA: TGTGCCAGCAGCACCGGGACAGGGTGGGGAGGGACCCAGTACTTC; CDR3 protein: CASSTGTGWGGTQYF
J gene: TRBJ2-1; V gene: TRBV5-4; D gene: TRBD2; clone size: many; CDR3 DNA: TGTGCCAGCAGCACCGGAGCACTAGCGGGTGTCGATGAGCAGTTCTTC; CDR3 protein: CASSTGALAGVDEQFF
J gene: TRBJ2-3; V gene: TRBV29-1; D gene: .; clone size: many; CDR3 DNA: TGCAGCGTTGAAGGCCCCGCGACCACAGATACGCAGTATTTT; CDR3 protein: CSVEGPATTDTQYF
J gene: TRBJ1-2; V gene: TRBV12-3/TRBV12-4; D gene: TRBD1; clone size: many; CDR3 DNA: TGTGCCAGCAGTCGGACAGGGGGCGCCAACTATGGCTACACCTTC; CDR3 protein: CASSRTGGANYGYTF
J gene: TRBJ2-5; V gene: TRBV7-8; D gene: .; clone size: many; CDR3 DNA: TGTGCTTCTGGTACGGGGCCCCGCCAAGAGACCCAGTACTTC; CDR3 protein: CASGTGPRQETQYF